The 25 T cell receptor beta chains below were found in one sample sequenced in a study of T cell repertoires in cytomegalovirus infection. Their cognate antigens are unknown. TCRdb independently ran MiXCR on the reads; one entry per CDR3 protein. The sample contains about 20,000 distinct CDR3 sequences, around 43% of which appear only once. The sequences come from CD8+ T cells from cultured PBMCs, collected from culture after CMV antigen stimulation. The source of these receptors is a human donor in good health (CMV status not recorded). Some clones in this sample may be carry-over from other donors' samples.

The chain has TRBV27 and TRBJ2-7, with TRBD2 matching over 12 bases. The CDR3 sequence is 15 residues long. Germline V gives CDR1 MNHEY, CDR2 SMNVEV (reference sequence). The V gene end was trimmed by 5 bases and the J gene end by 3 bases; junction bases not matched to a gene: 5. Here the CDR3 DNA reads TGTGCCAGCAGTCAGACTAGCGGGGGAGTCTACGAGCAGTACTTC. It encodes CASSQTSGGVYEQYF.

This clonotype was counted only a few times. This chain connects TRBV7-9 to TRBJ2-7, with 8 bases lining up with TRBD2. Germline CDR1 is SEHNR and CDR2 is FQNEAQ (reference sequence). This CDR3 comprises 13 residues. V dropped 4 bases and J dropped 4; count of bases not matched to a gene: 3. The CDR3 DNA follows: TGTGCCAGCAGCTCGGGAGGGGAGTACGAGCAGTACTTC. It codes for CASSSGGEYEQYF.

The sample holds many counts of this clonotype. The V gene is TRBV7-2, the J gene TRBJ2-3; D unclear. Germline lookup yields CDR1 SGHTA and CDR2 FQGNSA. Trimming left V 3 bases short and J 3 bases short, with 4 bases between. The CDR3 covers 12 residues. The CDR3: CASSFSTDTQYF. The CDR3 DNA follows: TGTGCCAGCAGCTTTAGTACAGATACGCAGTATTTT.

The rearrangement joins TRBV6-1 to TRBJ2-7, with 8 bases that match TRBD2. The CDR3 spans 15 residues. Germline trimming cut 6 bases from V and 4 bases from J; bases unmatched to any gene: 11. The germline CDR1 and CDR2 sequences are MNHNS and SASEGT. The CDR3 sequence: CASRETGGLAYEQYF. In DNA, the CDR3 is TGTGCCAGCAGGGAAACGGGAGGGCTTGCGTACGAGCAGTACTTC.

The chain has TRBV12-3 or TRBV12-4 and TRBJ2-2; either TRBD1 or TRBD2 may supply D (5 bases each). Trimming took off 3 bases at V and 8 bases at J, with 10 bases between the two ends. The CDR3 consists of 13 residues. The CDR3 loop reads CASSLGWGGELFF. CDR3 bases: TGTGCCAGCAGTTTGGGGTGGGGGGGGGAGCTGTTTTTT.

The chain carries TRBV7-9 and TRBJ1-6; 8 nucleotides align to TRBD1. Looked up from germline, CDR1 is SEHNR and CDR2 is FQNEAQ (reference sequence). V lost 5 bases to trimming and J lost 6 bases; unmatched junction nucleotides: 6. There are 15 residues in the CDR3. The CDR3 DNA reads TGTGCCAGCAGCCCTGGGACAGGCGCTAATTCACCCCTCCACTTT. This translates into CASSPGTGANSPLHF.

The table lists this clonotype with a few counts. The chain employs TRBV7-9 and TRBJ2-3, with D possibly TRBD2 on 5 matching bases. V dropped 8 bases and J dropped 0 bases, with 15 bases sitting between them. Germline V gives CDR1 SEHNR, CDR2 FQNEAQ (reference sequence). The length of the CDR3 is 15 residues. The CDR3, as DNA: TGTGCCAGCGAGGGCAGGACTTTTAGCACAGATACGCAGTATTTT. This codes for CASEGRTFSTDTQYF. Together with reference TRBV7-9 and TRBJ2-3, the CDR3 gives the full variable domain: DTGVSQNPRHKITKRGQNVTFRCDPISEHNRLYWYRQTLGQGPEFLTYFQNEAQLEKSRLLSDRFSAERPKGSFSTLEIQRTEQGDSAMYLCASEGRTFSTDTQYFGPGTRLTVL.

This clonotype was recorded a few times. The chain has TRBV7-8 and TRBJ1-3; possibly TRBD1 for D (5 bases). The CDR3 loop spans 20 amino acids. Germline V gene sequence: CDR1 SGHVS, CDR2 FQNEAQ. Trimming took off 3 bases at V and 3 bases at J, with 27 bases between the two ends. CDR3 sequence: CASSFPEGQNLPLDGNTIYF. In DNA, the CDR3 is TGTGCCAGCAGCTTTCCCGAGGGGCAGAACCTTCCTTTGGATGGAAACACCATATATTTT.

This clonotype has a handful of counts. In DNA, the CDR3 is TGTGCCACCAGTGATTCGGGGGACAGCACAGATACGCAGTATTTT. This translates into CATSDSGDSTDTQYF. This chain links TRBV24-1 with TRBJ2-3; D perhaps matches TRBD2 (6 bases). The CDR3 has 15 amino acids. Germline loops: CDR1 KGHDR, CDR2 SFDVKD. V was pared by 2 bases and J by 0 bases, with 8 bases between.

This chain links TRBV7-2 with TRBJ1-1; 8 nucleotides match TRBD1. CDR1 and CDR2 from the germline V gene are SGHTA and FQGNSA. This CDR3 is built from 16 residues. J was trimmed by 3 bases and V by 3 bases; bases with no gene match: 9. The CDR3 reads CASSFLTGALDTEAFF. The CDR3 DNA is TGTGCCAGCAGCTTTCTGACAGGGGCCCTGGACACTGAAGCTTTCTTT.

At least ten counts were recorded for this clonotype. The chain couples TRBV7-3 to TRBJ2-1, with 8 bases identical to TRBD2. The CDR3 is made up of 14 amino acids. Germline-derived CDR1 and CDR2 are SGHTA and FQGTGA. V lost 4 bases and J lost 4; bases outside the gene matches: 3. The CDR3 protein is CASSSGLDYNEQFF. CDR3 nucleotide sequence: TGTGCCAGCAGCTCGGGACTAGATTACAATGAGCAGTTCTTC.

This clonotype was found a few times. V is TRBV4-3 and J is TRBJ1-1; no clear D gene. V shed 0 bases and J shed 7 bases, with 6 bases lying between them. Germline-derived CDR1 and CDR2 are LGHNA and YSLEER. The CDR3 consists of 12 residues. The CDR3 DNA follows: TGCGCCAGCAGCCAAGACTCCCGTGAAGCTTTCTTT. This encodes CASSQDSREAFF.

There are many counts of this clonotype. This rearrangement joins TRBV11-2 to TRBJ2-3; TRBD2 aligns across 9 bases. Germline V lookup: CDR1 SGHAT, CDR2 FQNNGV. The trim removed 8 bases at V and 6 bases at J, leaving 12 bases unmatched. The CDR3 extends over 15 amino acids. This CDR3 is CASRRLAAREDTQYF. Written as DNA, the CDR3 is TGTGCCAGCCGAAGACTAGCGGCCCGGGAGGATACGCAGTATTTT.

The CDR3 nucleotides are TGTGCCACCGAAGCCGGGACTTCTACCTACGAGCAGTACTTC. This codes for CATEAGTSTYEQYF. The chain employs TRBV7-9 and TRBJ2-7; perhaps TRBD2 as D (6 bases). CDR3 length equals 14 residues. In germline, CDR1 is SEHNR, CDR2 FQNEAQ (reference sequence). Trimming left V 10 bases short and J 2 bases short, with 18 bases between. Together with reference TRBV7-9 and TRBJ2-7, the CDR3 gives the full variable domain: DTGVSQNPRHKITKRGQNVTFRCDPISEHNRLYWYRQTLGQGPEFLTYFQNEAQLEKSRLLSDRFSAERPKGSFSTLEIQRTEQGDSAMYLCATEAGTSTYEQYFGPGTRLTVT.

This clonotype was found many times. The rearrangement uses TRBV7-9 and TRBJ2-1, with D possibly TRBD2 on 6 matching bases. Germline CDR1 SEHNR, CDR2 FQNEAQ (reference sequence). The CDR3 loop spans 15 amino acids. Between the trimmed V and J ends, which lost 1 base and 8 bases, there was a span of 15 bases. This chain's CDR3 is CASSLGWGDLDEQFF. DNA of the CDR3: TGTGCCAGCAGCTTAGGGTGGGGGGACTTGGATGAGCAGTTCTTC.

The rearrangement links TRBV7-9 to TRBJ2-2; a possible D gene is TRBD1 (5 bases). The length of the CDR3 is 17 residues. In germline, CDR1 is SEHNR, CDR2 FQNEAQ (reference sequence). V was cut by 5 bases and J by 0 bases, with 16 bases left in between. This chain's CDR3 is CASSARREISNTGELFF. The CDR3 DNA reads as TGTGCCAGCAGCGCGCGCAGGGAAATCTCGAACACCGGGGAGCTGTTTTTT.

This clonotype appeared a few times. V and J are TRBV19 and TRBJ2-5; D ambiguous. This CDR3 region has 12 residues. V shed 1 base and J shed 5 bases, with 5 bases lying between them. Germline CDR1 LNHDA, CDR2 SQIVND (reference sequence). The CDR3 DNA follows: TGTGCCAGTAGTATAGCTGGGGAGACCCAGTACTTC. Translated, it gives CASSIAGETQYF.

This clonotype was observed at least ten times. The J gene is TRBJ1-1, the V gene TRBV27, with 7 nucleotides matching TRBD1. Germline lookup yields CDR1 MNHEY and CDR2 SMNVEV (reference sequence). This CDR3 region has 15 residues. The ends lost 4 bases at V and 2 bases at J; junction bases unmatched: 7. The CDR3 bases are TGTGCCAGCAGTTCTGGACAGGTGGGTAACACTGAAGCTTTCTTT. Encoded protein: CASSSGQVGNTEAFF.

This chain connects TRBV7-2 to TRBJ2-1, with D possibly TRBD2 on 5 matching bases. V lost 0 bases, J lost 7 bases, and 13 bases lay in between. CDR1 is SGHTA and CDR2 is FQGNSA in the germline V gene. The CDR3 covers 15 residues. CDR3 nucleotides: TGTGCCAGCAGCTTAGCTCCCGCCCCGGGGAATGAGCAGTTCTTC. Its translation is CASSLAPAPGNEQFF.

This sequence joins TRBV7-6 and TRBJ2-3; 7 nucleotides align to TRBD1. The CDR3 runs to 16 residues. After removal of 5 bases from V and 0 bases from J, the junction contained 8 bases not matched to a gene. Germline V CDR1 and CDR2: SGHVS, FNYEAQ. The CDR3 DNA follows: TGTGCCAGCAGCCCAGAACAGGGGACCAGCACAGATACGCAGTATTTT. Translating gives CASSPEQGTSTDTQYF.

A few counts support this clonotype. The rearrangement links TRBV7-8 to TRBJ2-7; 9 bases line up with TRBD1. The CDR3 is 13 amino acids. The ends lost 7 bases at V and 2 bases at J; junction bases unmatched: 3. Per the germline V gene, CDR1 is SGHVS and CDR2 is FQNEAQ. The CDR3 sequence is CASTTGGAYEQYF. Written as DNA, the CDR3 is TGTGCCAGCACGACAGGGGGGGCCTACGAGCAGTACTTC.

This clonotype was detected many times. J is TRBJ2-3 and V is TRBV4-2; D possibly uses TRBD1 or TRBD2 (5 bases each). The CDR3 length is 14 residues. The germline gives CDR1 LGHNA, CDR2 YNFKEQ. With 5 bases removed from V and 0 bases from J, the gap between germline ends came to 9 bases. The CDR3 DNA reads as TGTGCCAGCAGCGGGGGAGAAAGCACAGATACGCAGTATTTT. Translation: CASSGGESTDTQYF.

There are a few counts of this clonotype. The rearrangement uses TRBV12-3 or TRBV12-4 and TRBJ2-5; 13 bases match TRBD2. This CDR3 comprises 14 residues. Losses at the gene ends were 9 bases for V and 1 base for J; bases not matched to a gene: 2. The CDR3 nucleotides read TGTGCCAGTAGGACTAGCGGGGGCCAAGAGACCCAGTACTTC. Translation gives CASRTSGGQETQYF.

The CDR3: CSAPDGNYGYTF. The CDR3 DNA is TGCAGTGCCCCGGACGGAAACTATGGCTACACCTTC. The chain uses TRBV20-1 and TRBJ1-2; D is unresolved. Trimming stripped 6 bases from V and 2 bases from J, with 10 bases between. The CDR3 is 12 amino acids. The germline V gene encodes CDR1 DFQATT and CDR2 SNEGSKA (reference sequence).

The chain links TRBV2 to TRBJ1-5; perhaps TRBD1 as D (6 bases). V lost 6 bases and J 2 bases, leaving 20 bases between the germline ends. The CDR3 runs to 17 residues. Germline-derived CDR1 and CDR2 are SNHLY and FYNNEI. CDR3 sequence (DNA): TGTGCCAGCAGCCTGGGACCGTACAGGGCTGGCAATCAGCCCCAGCATTTT. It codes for CASSLGPYRAGNQPQHF.